A single sample gave rise to the 13 T cell receptor beta chains below, sequenced in a study of shared clonotypes between healthy human individuals. Generated by immunoSEQ multiplex PCR, the TCRdb table keeps only in-frame clones and is missing some. The sample has about 680,000 clones; about 91% are singletons. Naivety among CD8 cells was defined by CD45RO negativity and positive CCR7 selection, thereby excluding terminally differentiated effector memory CD45RA+ cells. Material for sequencing was naive CD8+ T cells sorted from blood. Receptors were obtained from a man aged 25 to 40 in good health.

The gene calls are TRBV11-2 and TRBJ2-7; 8 bases align to TRBD2. The germline CDR1 and CDR2 sequences are SGHAT and FQNNGV. CDR3 length: 15 residues. The V and J ends lost 2 bases and 5 bases, in that order; junction bases with no gene match: 8. The CDR3 loop reads CASSLTHGLANEQYF. The CDR3 DNA is TGTGCCAGCAGCTTAACCCACGGACTAGCTAACGAGCAGTACTTC. Variable domain in full (rest from reference TRBV11-2 and TRBJ2-7): EAGVAQSPRYKIIEKRQSVAFWCNPISGHATLYWYQQILGQGPKLLIQFQNNGVVDDSQLPKDRFSAERLKGVDSTLKIQPAKLEDSAVYLCASSLTHGLANEQYFGPGTRLTVT.

V and J are TRBV5-1 and TRBJ1-4; a weak D match, TRBD1 (6 bases). The V end was cut by 10 bases, the J end by 8 bases, with 24 bases between. Germline CDR1 SGHRS, CDR2 YFSETQ. This CDR3 region has 15 residues. CDR3 amino acids: CARQQSQQGEEKLFF. In DNA form, the CDR3 reads TGCGCCCGACAGCAGAGTCAACAGGGAGAGGAAAAACTGTTTTTT.

The chain is built from TRBV28 and TRBJ1-2; 8 nucleotides match TRBD1. The CDR3 contains 13 residues. V dropped 6 bases and J dropped 5; count of bases not matched to a gene: 5. Germline CDR1 reads MDHEN; CDR2 reads SYDVKM. The CDR3 loop is CASSQGQVYGYTF. Here the CDR3 DNA reads TGTGCCAGCAGCCAGGGACAGGTTTATGGCTACACCTTC.

The rearrangement links TRBV27 to TRBJ2-1, with 11 bases lining up with TRBD2. With V trimmed by 8 bases and J by 6 bases, 12 bases remained unmatched. This CDR3 has 16 amino acids. Germline V gene sequence: CDR1 MNHEY, CDR2 SMNVEV (reference sequence). CDR3 sequence reads: CASGTGLADKPNEQFF. The CDR3 nucleotides read TGTGCCAGCGGAACGGGACTAGCGGATAAACCCAATGAGCAGTTCTTC.

The J gene is TRBJ1-1, the V gene TRBV30, with a weak D call TRBD1 (6 bases). With 1 base removed from V and 0 bases from J, the gap between germline ends came to 21 bases. Per the germline V gene, CDR1 is GTSNPN and CDR2 is SVGIG (reference sequence). This CDR3 spans 18 amino acids. The CDR3 spells CAWSAGRLGGTMNTEAFF. CDR3 bases: TGTGCCTGGAGTGCCGGGAGGTTGGGGGGCACCATGAACACTGAAGCTTTCTTT.

This sequence joins TRBV12-5 and TRBJ2-1; D ambiguous. Germline V gives CDR1 LGHNT, CDR2 FRNRAP. This CDR3 is 12 amino acids long. Trimming stripped 5 bases from V and 2 bases from J, with 4 bases between. The CDR3 DNA sequence: TGTGCTAGTGGTCACGCCTACAATGAGCAGTTCTTC. This encodes CASGHAYNEQFF. Full variable domain (remainder filled in from reference TRBV12-5 and TRBJ2-1): DARVTQTPRHKVTEMGQEVTMRCQPILGHNTVFWYRQTMMQGLELLAYFRNRAPLDDSGMPKDRFSAEMPDATLATLKIQPSEPRDSAVYFCASGHAYNEQFFGPGTRLTVL.

The chain employs TRBV10-1 and TRBJ2-1, with 11 bases that match TRBD2. After removal of 0 bases from V and 7 bases from J, the junction contained 5 bases not matched to a gene. Germline V gene sequence: CDR1 WNHNN, CDR2 SYGVQD (reference sequence). This CDR3 region has 16 residues. CDR3 residues: CASSESVGLAGNEQFF. The CDR3 coding sequence is TGCGCCAGCAGTGAGTCGGTAGGACTAGCGGGTAATGAGCAGTTCTTC.

This chain uses TRBV6-1 with TRBJ2-1; 13 bases are a match to TRBD2. Germline lookup yields CDR1 MNHNS and CDR2 SASEGT. Trimming cost V 8 bases and J 7 bases; bases outside gene matches: 5. This CDR3 region has 14 residues. Written as DNA, the CDR3 is TGTGCCAGCTTGGCGGGACTAGCGGGAAATGAGCAGTTCTTC. Translation gives CASLAGLAGNEQFF.

CDR3 DNA sequence: TGTGCCAGCAGCGTAGTTACCTCGGGAGGGAATACGCAGTATTTT. This translates into CASSVVTSGGNTQYF. J is TRBJ2-3 and V is TRBV9; 8 bases map to TRBD2. CDR1 and CDR2 from the germline V gene are SGDLS and YYNGEE. This CDR3 is built from 15 residues. The trim removed 0 bases at V and 7 bases at J, leaving 7 bases unmatched.

This clone has only one observation. The CDR3 nucleotides are TGTGCCAGCAGCTTAGCGGGGGGGAGCGGCAATCAGCCCCAGCATTTT. This sequence encodes CASSLAGGSGNQPQHF. The V and J genes are TRBV7-8 and TRBJ1-5; weak D call: TRBD1 (5 bases). Germline V gene sequence: CDR1 SGHVS, CDR2 FQNEAQ. Trimming stripped 0 bases from V and 2 bases from J, with 11 bases between. CDR3 size: 16 residues.

The gene calls are TRBV7-9 and TRBJ2-7, with TRBD1 as a possible D gene (5 bases). The CDR3 consists of 15 residues. Germline-derived CDR1 and CDR2 are SEHNR and FQNEAQ (reference sequence). V was trimmed by 1 base and J by 1 base, leaving 11 bases between them. The CDR3 here is CASSLGLGPSYEQYF. Here the CDR3 DNA reads TGTGCCAGCAGCTTAGGGCTGGGGCCGTCCTACGAGCAGTACTTC.

The rearrangement links TRBV7-6 to TRBJ2-7, with D possibly called TRBD1 or TRBD2 (6 bases each). V was clipped by 4 bases and J by 5 bases, with 15 bases between them. Germline V CDR1 and CDR2: SGHVS, FNYEAQ. The CDR3 extends over 14 amino acids. The CDR3 coding sequence is TGTGCCAGCAGCTGGGGGGCGGCAACAGACGAGCAGTACTTC. Its protein product is CASSWGAATDEQYF.

Of note for this clone: Different DNA sequences within this sample yield the same CDR3. As DNA, the CDR3 is TGTGCTAGTGGTCCCACTTCCTACGAGCAGTACTTC. This gives the protein CASGPTSYEQYF. The chain joins TRBV12-5 to TRBJ2-7, with D hard to call. With 5 bases removed from V and 1 base from J, the gap between germline ends came to 6 bases. Germline CDR1 is LGHNT and CDR2 is FRNRAP. There are 12 residues in the CDR3.